Listed below are T cell receptor beta chains from one sample, sequenced in a study of PD-1 blockade in classical Hodgkin lymphoma. The repertoire was sequenced with immunoSEQ multiplex PCR; TCRdb's copy has only in-frame clones and lacks some. The table has approximately 24,000 clones, 86% seen once. The specimen comprised peripheral blood mononuclear cells (PBMCs), sampled at baseline. Receptors originate from a human donor with classical Hodgkin lymphoma. The CDR3 runs from the conserved cysteine through the conserved F or W. D genes are given only for firm matches. Clone size, where shown, is once, few, many, or a class for clones that have expanded.

D: TRBD1; J: TRBJ1-1; V: TRBV29-1; size: NA; CDR3: CSVYASRTGGFTKAFF; DNA: TGCAGCGTTTACGCCTCCCGGACAGGGGGATTTACAAAAGCTTTCTTT
D: NA; J: TRBJ1-6; V: TRBV7-9; size: NA; CDR3: CASSLDQGNNSPLHF; DNA: TGTGCCAGCAGCTTAGATCAGGGAAATAATTCACCCCTCCACTTT
D: NA; J: TRBJ2-1; V: TRBV9; size: NA; CDR3: CASSTGRSSYNEQFF; DNA: TGTGCCAGCAGCACGGGACGGAGCTCCTACAATGAGCAGTTCTTC
D: NA; J: TRBJ1-6; V: TRBV6-1; size: NA; CDR3: CASRTALNSPLHF; DNA: TGTGCCAGCAGGACAGCTCTCAATTCACCCCTCCACTTT
D: TRBD1; J: TRBJ1-2; V: TRBV6-5; size: NA; CDR3: CASRSRTGGTGYTF; DNA: TGTGCCAGCAGATCCAGGACAGGGGGCACTGGCTACACCTTC
D: NA; J: TRBJ2-3; V: TRBV5-1; size: NA; CDR3: CASSHGGTDTQYF; DNA: TGCGCCAGCAGCCACGGGGGCACAGATACGCAGTATTTT
D: NA; J: TRBJ1-4; V: TRBV5-1; size: NA; CDR3: CASSLNPQGTNEKLFF; DNA: TGCGCCAGCAGCTTAAACCCCCAGGGGACTAATGAAAAACTGTTTTTT
D: TRBD2; J: TRBJ2-2; V: TRBV6-1; size: NA; CDR3: CASSGGLAGATRTRELFF; DNA: TGTGCCAGCAGTGGCGGACTAGCGGGGGCTACGAGGACCAGGGAGCTGTTTTTT
D: NA; J: TRBJ2-2; V: TRBV4-3; size: NA; CDR3: CASSQEWTGELFF; DNA: TGCGCCAGCAGCCAGGAGTGGACCGGGGAGCTGTTTTTT
D: NA; J: TRBJ1-3; V: TRBV5-4; size: once; CDR3: CASSLDPGEGNTIYF; DNA: TGTGCCAGCAGCTTGGATCCAGGGGAGGGAAACACCATATATTTT
D: NA; J: TRBJ2-7; V: TRBV19; size: NA; CDR3: CASSIVHESTYEQYF; DNA: TGTGCCAGTAGTATAGTTCATGAGTCGACCTACGAGCAGTACTTC